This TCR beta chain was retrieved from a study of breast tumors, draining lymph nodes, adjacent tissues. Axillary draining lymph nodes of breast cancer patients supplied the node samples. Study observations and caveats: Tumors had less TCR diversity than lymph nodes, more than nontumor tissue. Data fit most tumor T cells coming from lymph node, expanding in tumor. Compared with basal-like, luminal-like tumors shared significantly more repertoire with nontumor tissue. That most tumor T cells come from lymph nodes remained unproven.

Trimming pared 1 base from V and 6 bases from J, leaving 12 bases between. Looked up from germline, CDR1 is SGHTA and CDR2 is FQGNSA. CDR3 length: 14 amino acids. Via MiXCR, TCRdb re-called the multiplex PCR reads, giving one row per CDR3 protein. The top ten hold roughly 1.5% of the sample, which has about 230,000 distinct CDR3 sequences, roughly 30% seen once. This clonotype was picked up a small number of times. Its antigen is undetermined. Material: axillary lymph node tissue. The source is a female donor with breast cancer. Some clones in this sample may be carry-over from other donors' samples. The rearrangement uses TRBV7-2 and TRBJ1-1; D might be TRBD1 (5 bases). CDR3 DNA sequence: TGTGCCAGCAGCTTAGTTTGGGGGAGCGCTGAAGCTTTCTTT. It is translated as CASSLVWGSAEAFF.